This T cell receptor beta chain was documented in a study of blood T cells in healthy people across ages. Study-level results: Any conclusive comparison of naive versus antigen-experienced cells was prevented by using unsorted PBMCs.

On this clonotype: What it recognizes is unknown.

The authors ran a second PCR of roughly 6 to 12 cycles using a sample-barcoded 5' primer and a J-beta primer mix. TCRdb recomputed calls from the 5' RACE reads with MiXCR, one row per CDR3 protein. The sample has 750,000 to 950,000 distinct CDR3 sequences, roughly 25% seen once. These records were also assigned to another study, of T cells of mothers and their children.

The source is a boy between 10 and 17 years old in good health. The sequenced material came from blood.

The CDR3, as DNA: TGTGCCAGCAGAGTCGGACGAATTAGCAATCAGCCCCAGCATTTT. Translation: CASRVGRISNQPQHF. The rearrangement joins TRBV2 to TRBJ1-5; no definite D call. CDR1 and CDR2 (germline): SNHLY, FYNNEI. CDR3 size: 15 residues. The V and J ends lost 6 bases and 0 bases respectively, with 12 bases between them.